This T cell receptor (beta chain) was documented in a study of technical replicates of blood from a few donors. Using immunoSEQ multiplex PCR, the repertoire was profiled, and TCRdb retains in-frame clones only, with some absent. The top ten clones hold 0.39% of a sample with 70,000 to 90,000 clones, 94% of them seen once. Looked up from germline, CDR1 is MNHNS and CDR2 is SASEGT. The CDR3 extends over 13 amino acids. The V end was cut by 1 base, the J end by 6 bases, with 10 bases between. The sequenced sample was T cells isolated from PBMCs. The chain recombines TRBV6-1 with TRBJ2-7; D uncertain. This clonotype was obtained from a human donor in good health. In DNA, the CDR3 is TGTGCCAGCAGTGAAGAGGTATGGGCCGAGCAGTACTTC. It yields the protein CASSEEVWAEQYF.